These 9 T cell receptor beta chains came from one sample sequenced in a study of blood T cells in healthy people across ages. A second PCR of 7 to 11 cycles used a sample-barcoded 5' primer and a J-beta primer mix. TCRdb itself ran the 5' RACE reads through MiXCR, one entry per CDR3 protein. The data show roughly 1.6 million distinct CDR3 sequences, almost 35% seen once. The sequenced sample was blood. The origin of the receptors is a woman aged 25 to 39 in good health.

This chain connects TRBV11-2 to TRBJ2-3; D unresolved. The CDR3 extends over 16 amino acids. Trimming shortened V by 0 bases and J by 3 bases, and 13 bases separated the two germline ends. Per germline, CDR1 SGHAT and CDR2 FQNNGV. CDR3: CASSLEYGRATDTQYF. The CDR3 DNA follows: TGTGCCAGCAGCTTAGAGTACGGCCGGGCGACAGATACGCAGTATTTT.

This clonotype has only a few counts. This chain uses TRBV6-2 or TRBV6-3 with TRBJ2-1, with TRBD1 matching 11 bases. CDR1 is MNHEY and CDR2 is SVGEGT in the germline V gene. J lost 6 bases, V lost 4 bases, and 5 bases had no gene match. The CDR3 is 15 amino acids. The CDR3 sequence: CASSFPGQGGNEQFF. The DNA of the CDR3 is TGTGCCAGCAGTTTTCCGGGACAGGGGGGCAATGAGCAGTTCTTC.

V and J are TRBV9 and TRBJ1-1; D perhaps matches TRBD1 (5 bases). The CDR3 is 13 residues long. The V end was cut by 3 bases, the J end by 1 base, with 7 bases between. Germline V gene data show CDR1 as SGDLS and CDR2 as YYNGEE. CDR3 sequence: CASSAGTNTEAFF. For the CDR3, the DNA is TGTGCCAGCAGCGCCGGGACGAACACTGAAGCTTTCTTT.

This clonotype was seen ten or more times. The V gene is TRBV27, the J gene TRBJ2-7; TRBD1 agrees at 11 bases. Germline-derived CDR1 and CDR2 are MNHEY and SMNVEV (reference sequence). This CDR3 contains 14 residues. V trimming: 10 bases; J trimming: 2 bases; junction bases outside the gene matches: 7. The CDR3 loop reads CATTPGQGAYEQYF. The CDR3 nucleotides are TGTGCCACCACCCCGGGACAGGGGGCCTACGAGCAGTACTTC.

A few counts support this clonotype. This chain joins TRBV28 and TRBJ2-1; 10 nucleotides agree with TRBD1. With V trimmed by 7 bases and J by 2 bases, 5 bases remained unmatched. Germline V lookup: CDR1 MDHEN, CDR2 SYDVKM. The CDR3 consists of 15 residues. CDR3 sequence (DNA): TGTGCCAGCACGCGACAGGGGGCTACCTACAATGAGCAGTTCTTC. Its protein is CASTRQGATYNEQFF.

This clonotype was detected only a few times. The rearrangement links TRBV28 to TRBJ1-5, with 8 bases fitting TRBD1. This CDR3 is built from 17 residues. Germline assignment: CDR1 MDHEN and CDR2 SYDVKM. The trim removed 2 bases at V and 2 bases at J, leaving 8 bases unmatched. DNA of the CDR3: TGTGCCAGCAGTTTAACTAGGGACAGGTCGGGCAATCAGCCCCAGCATTTT. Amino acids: CASSLTRDRSGNQPQHF.

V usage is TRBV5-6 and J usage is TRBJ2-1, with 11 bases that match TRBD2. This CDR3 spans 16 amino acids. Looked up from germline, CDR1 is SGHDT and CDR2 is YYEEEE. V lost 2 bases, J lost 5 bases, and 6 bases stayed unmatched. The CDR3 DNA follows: TGTGCCAGCAGCTTTGGTAGCGGGGGGGGTAACAATGAGCAGTTCTTC. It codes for CASSFGSGGGNNEQFF. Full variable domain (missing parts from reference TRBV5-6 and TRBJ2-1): DAGVTQSPTHLIKTRGQQVTLRCSPKSGHDTVSWYQQALGQGPQFIFQYYEEEERQRGNFPDRFSGHQFPNYSSELNVNALLLGDSALYLCASSFGSGGGNNEQFFGPGTRLTVL.

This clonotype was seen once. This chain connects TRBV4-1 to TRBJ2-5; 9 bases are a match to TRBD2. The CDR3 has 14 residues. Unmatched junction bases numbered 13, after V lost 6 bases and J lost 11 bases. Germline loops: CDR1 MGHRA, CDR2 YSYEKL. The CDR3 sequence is CASSGTTSGYEQYF. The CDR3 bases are TGCGCCAGCAGTGGCACGACTAGCGGCTATGAGCAGTACTTC.

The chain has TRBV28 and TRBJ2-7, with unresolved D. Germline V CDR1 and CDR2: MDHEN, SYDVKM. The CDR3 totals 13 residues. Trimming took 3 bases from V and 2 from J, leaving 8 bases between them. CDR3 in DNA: TGTGCCAGCAGTTTCTTCGAGGCCTACGAGCAGTACTTC. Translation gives CASSFFEAYEQYF.